Listed below are T cell receptor beta chains from one sample, sequenced in a study of blood T cell repertoires in COVID-19. Assay: immunoSEQ multiplex PCR; the TCRdb copy retains only in-frame clones and omits some. The table shows about 280,000 clones, with roughly 85% occurring only once. Specimen: peripheral blood. These receptors came from a human donor in a cohort sampled during active COVID-19. Each CDR3 is given with its conserved first and last residue. D genes are given only for firm matches. Not all rows give a size; the values are once, few, many and, for expanded clones, a class.

NA	TRBV6-5	TRBJ2-1	TRBD2	TGTGCCATGACCACGGGAGGGCCTCGGAATGAGCAGTTCTTC	CAMTTGGPRNEQFF
NA	TRBV6-1	TRBJ1-2	TRBD1	TGTGCCAGCAGTGTCGGACAGGGCAAATCAACTTCCGGCTACACCTTC	CASSVGQGKSTSGYTF
NA	TRBV6-6	TRBJ2-5	NA	TGTGCCAGCAGTTACGGGGCGGTACAAGAGACCCAGTACTTC	CASSYGAVQETQYF
NA	TRBV5-1	TRBJ2-5	NA	TGCGCCAGCAGCCCCGGACGGGAACAAGAGACCCAGTACTTC	CASSPGREQETQYF
NA	TRBV18	TRBJ1-5	NA	TGTGCCAGCTCACCCCAGGGGCCTGGAGGGCCCCAGCATTTT	CASSPQGPGGPQHF
many	TRBV7-6	TRBJ2-7	NA	TGTGCCAGCAGCTTAAGAGGGTTCTCCTACGAGCAGTACTTC	CASSLRGFSYEQYF
NA	TRBV24-1	TRBJ2-1	TRBD1	TGTGCCACCAGTGATTCTCAACGAGGACAGGGTATCTACAATGAGCAGTTCTTC	CATSDSQRGQGIYNEQFF
NA	TRBV7-2	TRBJ1-6	NA	TGTGCCAGCAGCTTAGGACAGAATTCACCCCTCCACTTT	CASSLGQNSPLHF
NA	TRBV12-3/TRBV12-4	TRBJ2-7	NA	TGTGCCAGCAGTCGCGGATCCTCCGAGCAGTACTTC	CASSRGSSEQYF
NA	TRBV19	TRBJ2-1	TRBD1	TGTGCTTGCACCCCTCTCGGACAGGGTGGTTTGGTTGAGCAGTTCTTC	CACTPLGQGGLVEQFF
NA	TRBV24-1	TRBJ1-2	NA	TGTGCCACCAGTACAGCAAGCAACTATGGCTACACCTTC	CATSTASNYGYTF
NA	TRBV9	TRBJ2-2	TRBD1	TGTGCCAGCAGCGATGGACAGGGGGTGGTCGGGATCGGGGAGCTGTTTTTT	CASSDGQGVVGIGELFF
NA	TRBV3-1/TRBV3-2	TRBJ2-1	TRBD2	TGTGCCAGCAGCCTAGGACTAGTCGCTTCCGGTGAGCAGTTCTTC	CASSLGLVASGEQFF
NA	TRBV11-2	TRBJ2-5	NA	TGTGCCAGCAGCTTAGCGGGAGCCGGGAAGACCCAGTACTTC	CASSLAGAGKTQYF
NA	TRBV24-1	TRBJ1-4	TRBD1	TGTGCCACCAGTGATGCCTGGGACAGACCTAATGAAAAACTGTTTTTT	CATSDAWDRPNEKLFF
NA	TRBV7-9	TRBJ2-2	TRBD2	TGTGCCAGCAGCTCCCCTACGCCCGGAGGGAGGGTTTCCGGGGAGCTGTTTTTT	CASSSPTPGGRVSGELFF
NA	TRBV10-3	TRBJ2-5	TRBD1	TGTGCCATCAGTGAGAACAGGGGGCGGGAAGGGACCCAGTACTTC	CAISENRGREGTQYF
NA	TRBV19	TRBJ2-5	NA	TGTGCCAGTAGCCCGGGACGACGGAGGGTCCAGTACTTC	CASSPGRRRVQYF
NA	TRBV9	TRBJ2-2	TRBD2	TGTGCCAGCAGCGCCCAGGGAGGGATGACCGGGGAGCTGTTTTTT	CASSAQGGMTGELFF
NA	TRBV6-5	TRBJ1-3	NA	TGTGCCAGCTCCTCCCTTTTATTTTTGTATTTT	CASSSLLFLYF
NA	TRBV11-2	TRBJ2-7	NA	TGTGCCAGCAGCTTACAGCGGAACTACGAGCAGTACTTC	CASSLQRNYEQYF
NA	TRBV28	TRBJ2-6	NA	TGTGCCAGCAGACAGGGGGGGTCTGGGGCCAACGTCCTGACTTTC	CASRQGGSGANVLTF
once	TRBV27	TRBJ1-1	TRBD1	TGTGCCAGCAGGAGAGGACAGGGGAGGTCCACTGAAGCTTTCTTT	CASRRGQGRSTEAFF
NA	TRBV5-1	TRBJ2-3	TRBD2	TGCGCCAGCAGCTTAGGGTCAGCGACTAGCTGGGATACGCAGTATTTT	CASSLGSATSWDTQYF